This entry is about one T cell receptor (beta chain). Its antigen is still unknown. The assay was immunoSEQ multiplex PCR, and TCRdb's table has in-frame clones only and misses some. The sample contains 34,000 or so clones, less than 90% of which appear only once. This specimen belongs to a study of T cell responses to AZD1222 COVID-19 vaccine. Points from the study as a whole: Spike was spanned by vaccine-associated CD4 TCRs, with dominance at 160-218 and 743-854. Targeting of unmutated variant regions was reportedly seen in nearly half of spike-specific TCRs.

The CDR3 is 16 residues long. The J segment lost 4 bases and the V segment lost 7 bases, leaving 14 bases of the junction unmatched. Germline lookup yields CDR1 LNHDA and CDR2 SQIVND (reference sequence). The sequenced sample was peripheral blood, obtained on day 0 of AZD1222 vaccination. The J gene is TRBJ2-3, the V gene TRBV19, with TRBD2 matching 7 bases. The receptor was isolated from an adult in good health. In nucleotides, the CDR3 is TGTGCCAGTAACCCGAGGGCGGGGGATGGCCCAGATACGCAGTATTTT. Translated, it gives CASNPRAGDGPDTQYF.